This T cell receptor (beta chain) stems from a study of cytomegalovirus exposure and HLA in healthy donors. Findings of the study overall: With later analysis, a missense DCLRE1C variant became linked to TCR beta V- and J-gene trimming.

While unrecorded immune exposures were likely, the donors were nominally healthy when sampled. With 60 Vbeta and 13 Jbeta primers, the PCR was carried out. Using immunoSEQ multiplex PCR, the repertoire was profiled, and TCRdb retains in-frame clones only, with some absent. In the table there are about 170,000 clones, roughly three quarters of which are singletons. Losses at the gene ends were 1 base for V and 2 bases for J; bases not matched to a gene: 11. Germline CDR1 reads SQVTM; CDR2 reads ANQGSEA. The CDR3 runs to 17 residues. For this clone: Its target is not known.

The sequenced sample was PBMCs. The TCR sequence derives from a man aged 40-50 years in good health and CMV-seropositive. V and J are TRBV29-1 and TRBJ2-7, with 10 bases fitting TRBD1. CDR3 residues: CSVEVERGQGNPYEQYF. CDR3 DNA sequence: TGCAGCGTTGAAGTAGAACGGGGACAGGGGAACCCCTACGAGCAGTACTTC.